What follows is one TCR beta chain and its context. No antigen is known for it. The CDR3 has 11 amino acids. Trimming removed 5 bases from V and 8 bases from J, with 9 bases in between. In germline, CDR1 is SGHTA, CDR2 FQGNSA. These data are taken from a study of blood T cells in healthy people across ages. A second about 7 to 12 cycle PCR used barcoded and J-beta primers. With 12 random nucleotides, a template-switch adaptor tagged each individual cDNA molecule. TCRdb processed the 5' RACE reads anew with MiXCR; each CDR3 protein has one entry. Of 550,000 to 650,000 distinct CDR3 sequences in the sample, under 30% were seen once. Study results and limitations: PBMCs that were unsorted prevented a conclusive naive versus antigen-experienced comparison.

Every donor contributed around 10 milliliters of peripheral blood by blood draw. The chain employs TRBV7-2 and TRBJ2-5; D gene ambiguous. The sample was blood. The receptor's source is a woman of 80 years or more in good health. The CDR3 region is CASSRMLTQYF. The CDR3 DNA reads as TGTGCCAGCAGCCGAATGTTAACCCAGTACTTC.